This paragraph reports one TCR beta chain. The data were taken from a study of CD8 T cells in Susac syndrome. The T cells that were sequenced for TCR beta were CD8+ and CD4+ cells from blood. In Susac syndrome patients, recently defined diagnostic criteria for definite or probable disease were met. The TEMRA cells underwent FACS enrichment, while the CD8+ and CD4+ T cells underwent negative isolation. With random hexamers, reverse transcription was performed on about 0.5 to 1 ug of RNA. TCRdb re-called the immunoSEQ multiplex PCR reads with MiXCR, one entry per CDR3 protein. The data show 160,000 or so distinct CDR3 sequences, with approximately 94% seen just once and over 0.095% held by the top ten. The source of this sequence is a human donor with Susac syndrome. What was sequenced was CD4+ T cells from PBMCs.

CDR3 bases: TGTGCCAGCAGTACTACAGGGGTTGGTCATCAGCCCCAGCATTTT. Its protein product is CASSTTGVGHQPQHF. The chain uses TRBV12-3 or TRBV12-4 and TRBJ1-5; TRBD1 agrees at 7 bases. Unmatched junction bases numbered 9, after V lost 5 bases and J lost 5 bases. This CDR3 has 15 amino acids.